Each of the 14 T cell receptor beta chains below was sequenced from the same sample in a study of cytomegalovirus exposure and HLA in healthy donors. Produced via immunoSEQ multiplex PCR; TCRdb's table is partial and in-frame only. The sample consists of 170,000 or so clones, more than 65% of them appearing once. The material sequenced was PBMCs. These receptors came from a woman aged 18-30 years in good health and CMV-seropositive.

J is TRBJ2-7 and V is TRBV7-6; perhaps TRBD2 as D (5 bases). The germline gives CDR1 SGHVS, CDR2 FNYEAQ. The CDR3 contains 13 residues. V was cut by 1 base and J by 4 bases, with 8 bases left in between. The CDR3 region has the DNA TGTGCCAGCAGCTTAGGGGAGCCTTACGAGCAGTACTTC. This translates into CASSLGEPYEQYF. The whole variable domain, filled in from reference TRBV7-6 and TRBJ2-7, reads GAGVSQSPRYKVTKRGQDVALRCDPISGHVSLYWYRQALGQGPEFLTYFNYEAQQDKSGLPNDRFSAERPEGSISTLTIQRTEQRDSAMYRCASSLGEPYEQYFGPGTRLTVT.

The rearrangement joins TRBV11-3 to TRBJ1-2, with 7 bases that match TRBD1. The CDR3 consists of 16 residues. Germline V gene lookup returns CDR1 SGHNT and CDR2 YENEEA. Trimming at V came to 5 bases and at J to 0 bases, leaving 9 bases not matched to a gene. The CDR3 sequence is CASSGGGTDPNYGYTF. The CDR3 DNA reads TGTGCCAGCAGCGGTGGCGGGACAGACCCTAACTATGGCTACACCTTC.

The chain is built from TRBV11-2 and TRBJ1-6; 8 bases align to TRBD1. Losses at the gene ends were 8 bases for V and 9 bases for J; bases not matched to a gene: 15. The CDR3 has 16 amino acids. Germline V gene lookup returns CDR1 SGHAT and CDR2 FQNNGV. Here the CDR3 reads CASRPISQGGGSPLHF. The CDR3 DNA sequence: TGTGCCAGCCGCCCCATCTCACAGGGGGGAGGTTCACCCCTCCACTTT.

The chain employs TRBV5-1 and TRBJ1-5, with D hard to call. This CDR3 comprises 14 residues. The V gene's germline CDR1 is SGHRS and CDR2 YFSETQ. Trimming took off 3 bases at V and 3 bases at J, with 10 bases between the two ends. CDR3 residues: CASSSRNNNQPQHF. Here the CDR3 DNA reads TGCGCCAGCAGCTCGCGAAATAACAATCAGCCCCAGCATTTT.

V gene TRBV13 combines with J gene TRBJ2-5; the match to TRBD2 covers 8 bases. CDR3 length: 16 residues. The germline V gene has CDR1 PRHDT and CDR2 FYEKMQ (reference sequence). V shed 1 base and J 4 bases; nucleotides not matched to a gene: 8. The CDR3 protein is CASSLVTGSGGETQYF. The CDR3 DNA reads TGTGCCAGCAGCTTAGTGACGGGGAGCGGGGGAGAGACCCAGTACTTC.

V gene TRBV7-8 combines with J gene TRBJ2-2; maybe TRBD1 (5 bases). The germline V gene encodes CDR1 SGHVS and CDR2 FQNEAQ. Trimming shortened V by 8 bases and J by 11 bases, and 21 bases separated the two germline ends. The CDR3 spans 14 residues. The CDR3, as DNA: TGTGCCAGCGGCCTCAAAATGACAGACCCAGAGCTGTTTTTT. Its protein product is CASGLKMTDPELFF.

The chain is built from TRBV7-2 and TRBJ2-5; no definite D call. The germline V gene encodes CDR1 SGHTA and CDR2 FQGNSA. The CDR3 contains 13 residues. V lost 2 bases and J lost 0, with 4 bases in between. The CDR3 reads CASSLLYQETQYF. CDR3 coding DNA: TGTGCCAGCAGCTTACTGTACCAAGAGACCCAGTACTTC.

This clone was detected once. For the CDR3, the DNA is TGTGCCAGCAGCGTAGACCCTAGCGGGGGCGCCACAGATACGCAGTATTTT. This translates into CASSVDPSGGATDTQYF. V is TRBV9 and J is TRBJ2-3; 10 bases are a match to TRBD2. The J segment lost 2 bases and the V segment lost 0 bases, leaving 6 bases of the junction unmatched. This CDR3 is 17 amino acids long. Looked up from germline, CDR1 is SGDLS and CDR2 is YYNGEE.

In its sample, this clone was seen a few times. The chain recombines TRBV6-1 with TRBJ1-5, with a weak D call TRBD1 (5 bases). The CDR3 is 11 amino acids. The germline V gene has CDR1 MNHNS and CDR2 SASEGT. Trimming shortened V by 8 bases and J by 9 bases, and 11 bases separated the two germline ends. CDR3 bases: TGTGCCAGCCGCCGCCAGGGGCCCCAGCATTTT. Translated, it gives CASRRQGPQHF.

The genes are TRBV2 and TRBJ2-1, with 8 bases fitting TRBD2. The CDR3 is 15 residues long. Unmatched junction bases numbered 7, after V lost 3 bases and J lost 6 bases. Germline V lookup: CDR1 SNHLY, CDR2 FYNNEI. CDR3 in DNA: TGTGCCAGCAGTGATGTAGCGGGGTACTCCAATGAGCAGTTCTTC. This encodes CASSDVAGYSNEQFF.

For the CDR3, the DNA is TGTGCCAGCAGTGAAGGCAGAAATGAGCAGTTCTTC. This sequence encodes CASSEGRNEQFF. V is TRBV6-1 and J is TRBJ2-1; D remains unclear. Trimming took off 1 base at V and 7 bases at J, with 5 bases between the two ends. This CDR3 has 12 amino acids. From germline, CDR1 is MNHNS and CDR2 SASEGT.

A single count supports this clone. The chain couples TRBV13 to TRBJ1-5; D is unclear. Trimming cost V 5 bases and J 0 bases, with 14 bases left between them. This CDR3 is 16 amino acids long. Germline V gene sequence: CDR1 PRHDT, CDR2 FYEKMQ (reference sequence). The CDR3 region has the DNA TGTGCCAGCAGCAAAAATGGGGAGATTAGCAATCAGCCCCAGCATTTT. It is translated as CASSKNGEISNQPQHF.

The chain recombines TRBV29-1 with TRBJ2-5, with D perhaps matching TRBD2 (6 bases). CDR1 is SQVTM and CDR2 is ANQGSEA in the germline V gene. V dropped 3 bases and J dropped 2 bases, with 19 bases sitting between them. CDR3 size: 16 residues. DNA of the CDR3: TGCAGCGTTGACTCTGGACTGGGGGGTCGGCAAGAGACCCAGTACTTC. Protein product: CSVDSGLGGRQETQYF.

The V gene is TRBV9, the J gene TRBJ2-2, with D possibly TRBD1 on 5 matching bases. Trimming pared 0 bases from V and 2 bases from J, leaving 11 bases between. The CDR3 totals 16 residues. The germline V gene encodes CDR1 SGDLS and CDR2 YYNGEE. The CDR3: CASSVVVQGNTGELFF. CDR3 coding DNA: TGTGCCAGCAGCGTAGTCGTTCAGGGTAACACCGGGGAGCTGTTTTTT.